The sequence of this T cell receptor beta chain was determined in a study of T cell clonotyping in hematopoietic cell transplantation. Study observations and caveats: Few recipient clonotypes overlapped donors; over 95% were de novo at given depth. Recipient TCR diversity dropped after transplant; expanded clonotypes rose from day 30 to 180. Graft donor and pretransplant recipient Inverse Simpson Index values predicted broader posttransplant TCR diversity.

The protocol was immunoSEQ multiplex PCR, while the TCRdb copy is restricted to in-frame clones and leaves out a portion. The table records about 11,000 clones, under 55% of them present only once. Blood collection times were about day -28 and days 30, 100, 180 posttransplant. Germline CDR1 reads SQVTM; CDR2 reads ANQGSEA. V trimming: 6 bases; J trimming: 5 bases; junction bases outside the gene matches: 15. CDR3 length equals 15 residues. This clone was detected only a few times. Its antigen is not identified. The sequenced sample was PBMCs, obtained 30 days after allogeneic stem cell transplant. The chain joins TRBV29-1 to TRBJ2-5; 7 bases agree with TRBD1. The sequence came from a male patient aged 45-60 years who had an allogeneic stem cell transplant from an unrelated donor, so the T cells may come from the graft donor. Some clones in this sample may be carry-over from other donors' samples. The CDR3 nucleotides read TGCAGCGTCCCTTACGGGACAGCACGGTGGGAGACCCAGTACTTC. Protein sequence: CSVPYGTARWETQYF.